This paragraph covers one T cell receptor beta chain sequence. Its specificity is unknown. The data were taken from a study of T cell responses to AZD1222 COVID-19 vaccine. Study outcomes and limitations: There were repertoire samples only from the period after the peak T cell response. There were mostly white British donors and more females than males, and clonal diversity was possibly underestimated.

The protocol was immunoSEQ multiplex PCR, while the TCRdb copy is restricted to in-frame clones and leaves out a portion. The sample carries 150,000 to 200,000 clones, approximately 94% recorded once. Per the germline V gene, CDR1 is SGHNT and CDR2 is YENEEA. Trimming shortened V by 1 base and J by 5 bases, and 14 bases separated the two germline ends. This CDR3 spans 16 amino acids. This TCR derives from an adult who received the AZD1222 COVID-19 vaccine. The sequences come from peripheral blood, collected 28 days after the second AZD1222 dose. The V gene is TRBV11-3, the J gene TRBJ1-4; D gene ambiguous. The CDR3 sequence is CASSLAFLGGNEKLFF. The CDR3 DNA follows: TGTGCCAGCAGCTTAGCTTTCTTGGGAGGAAATGAAAAACTGTTTTTT.